This T cell receptor beta chain is drawn from a study of blood T cell repertoires in COVID-19. About the study: Samples came from the United States, Italy and Spain, spanning acute and convalescent COVID-19. From T cells, B-cell-depleted T cells, or PBMCs came the material, which was cDNA or gDNA.

Profiling relied on immunoSEQ multiplex PCR, and the TCRdb table lists in-frame clones only, not all of them. The sample includes about 220,000 clones, 82% of them seen just once. Seattle's enrolled individuals joined amid active infection and were then monitored longitudinally. CDR3 length: 15 residues. Per germline, CDR1 SGHVS and CDR2 FQNEAQ. V lost 5 bases, J lost 5 bases, and 15 bases lay in between. Specimen: peripheral blood. J is TRBJ2-2 and V is TRBV7-8; D is possibly TRBD2 (5 bases). This TCR was recovered from an elderly woman with COVID-19, enrolled during active disease. CDR3 region: CASSPATRGTGELFF. The CDR3 coding sequence is TGTGCCAGCAGCCCAGCGACCAGAGGGACCGGGGAGCTGTTTTTT.